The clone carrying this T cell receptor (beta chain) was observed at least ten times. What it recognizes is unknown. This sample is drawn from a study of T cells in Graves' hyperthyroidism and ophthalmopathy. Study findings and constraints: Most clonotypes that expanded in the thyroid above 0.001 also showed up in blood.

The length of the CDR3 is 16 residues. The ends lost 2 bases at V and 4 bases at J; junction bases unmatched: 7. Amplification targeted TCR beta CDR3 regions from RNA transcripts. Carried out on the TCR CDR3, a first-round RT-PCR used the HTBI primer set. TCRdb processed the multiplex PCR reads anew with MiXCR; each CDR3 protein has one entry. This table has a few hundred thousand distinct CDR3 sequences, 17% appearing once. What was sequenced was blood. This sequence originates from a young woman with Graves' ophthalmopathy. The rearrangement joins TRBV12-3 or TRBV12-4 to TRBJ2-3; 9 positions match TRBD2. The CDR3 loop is CASSLWREGPADTQYF. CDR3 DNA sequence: TGTGCCAGCAGTTTATGGCGGGAGGGCCCAGCAGATACGCAGTATTTT.